Each of the 27 T cell receptor beta chains below was sequenced from the same sample in a study of cytomegalovirus exposure and HLA in healthy donors. Use of 60 Vbeta and 13 Jbeta primers characterized the PCR. TCRdb's table, derived via immunoSEQ multiplex PCR, lists solely in-frame clones and lacks some. The sample yields around 90,000 clones, about 89% seen once. The specimen sequenced was PBMCs. These receptors were taken from a man aged 25 to 40 in good health and CMV-seropositive.

The chain joins TRBV30 to TRBJ1-1; D gene uncertain. This CDR3 contains 17 residues. Between the trimmed V and J ends, which lost 3 bases and 0 bases, there was a span of 20 bases. Germline V lookup: CDR1 GTSNPN, CDR2 SVGIG (reference sequence). The CDR3 region has the DNA TGTGCCTGGAGCCCTCTTGGTGGCCTAACTATGAACACTGAAGCTTTCTTT. This sequence encodes CAWSPLGGLTMNTEAFF.

This clone was seen once. The chain recombines TRBV29-1 with TRBJ2-6, with 9 nucleotides matching TRBD1. CDR3 size: 16 residues. V gave up 5 bases and J gave up 0 bases; unmatched junction bases: 5. The germline V gene encodes CDR1 SQVTM and CDR2 ANQGSEA. CDR3 sequence reads: CSVRTGAGSGANVLTF. The CDR3 bases are TGCAGCGTTCGGACAGGGGCGGGCTCTGGGGCCAACGTCCTGACTTTC.

This clone was observed a single time. CDR3 in amino acids: CASSYEGGMNTGELFF. The DNA for the CDR3 is TGTGCCAGCAGTTACGAAGGCGGGATGAACACCGGGGAGCTGTTTTTT. The genes are TRBV6-5 and TRBJ2-2, with D possibly matching TRBD2 (6 bases). Germline V CDR1 and CDR2: MNHEY, SVGAGI. V was shortened by 2 bases and J by 1 base, with 11 bases between the two germline ends. The CDR3 totals 16 residues.

The chain recombines TRBV7-9 with TRBJ2-5, with D possibly matching TRBD2 (6 bases). This CDR3 comprises 13 residues. The V gene's germline CDR1 is SEHNR and CDR2 FQNEAQ (reference sequence). V was pared by 3 bases and J by 7 bases, with 12 bases between. In DNA form, the CDR3 reads TGTGCCAGCAGCTTGACTAGTTTCGGGACCCAGTACTTC. Its translation: CASSLTSFGTQYF.

The rearrangement uses TRBV19 and TRBJ1-5; 10 bases map to TRBD1. With 8 bases clipped from V and 7 bases from J, the junction kept 5 bases outside the gene matches. Per germline, CDR1 LNHDA and CDR2 SQIVND (reference sequence). The CDR3 is made up of 13 amino acids. DNA for the CDR3: TGTGCCAGTGCGGGGACAGGGGAGCAGCCCCAGCATTTT. Translation gives CASAGTGEQPQHF. Using reference TRBV19 and TRBJ1-5 for the parts outside the CDR3, the full variable domain is DGGITQSPKYLFRKEGQNVTLSCEQNLNHDAMYWYRQDPGQGLRLIYYSQIVNDFQKGDIAEGYSVSREKKESFPLTVTSAQKNPTAFYLCASAGTGEQPQHFGDGTRLSIL.

The CDR3 bases are TGTGCCAGTACAGACAGGTTAACTGAAGCTTTCTTT. Encoded protein: CASTDRLTEAFF. This chain links TRBV19 with TRBJ1-1; TRBD1 might be the D (6 bases). Germline V gene sequence: CDR1 LNHDA, CDR2 SQIVND (reference sequence). The CDR3 has 12 residues. V was cut by 7 bases and J by 5 bases, with 11 bases left in between. Full variable domain (remainder filled in from reference TRBV19 and TRBJ1-1): DGGITQSPKYLFRKEGQNVTLSCEQNLNHDAMYWYRQDPGQGLRLIYYSQIVNDFQKGDIAEGYSVSREKKESFPLTVTSAQKNPTAFYLCASTDRLTEAFFGQGTRLTVV.

Of note for this clone: The germline gene is not matched at one end of the junction; a read error may be the cause. The chain is built from TRBV7-9 and TRBJ1-5, with 7 bases aligning to TRBD1. The V gene's germline CDR1 is SEHNR and CDR2 FQNEAQ (reference sequence). The CDR3 is 13 residues long. The CDR3 sequence is CAGSQGEDQPQHF. For the CDR3, the DNA is TGTGCCGGCAGCCAGGGGGAGGATCAGCCCCAGCATTTT.

DNA of the CDR3: TGTGCCTGGAGGACTAGCCCTAACAATGAGCAGTTCTTC. The encoded protein is CAWRTSPNNEQFF. This rearrangement joins TRBV30 to TRBJ2-1; 7 nucleotides line up with TRBD2. Germline CDR1 reads GTSNPN; CDR2 reads SVGIG (reference sequence). V lost 3 bases, J lost 5 bases, and 4 bases stayed unmatched. The CDR3 loop spans 13 amino acids.

The V call is TRBV5-1, the J call TRBJ2-3, with 8 bases lining up with TRBD2. V gave up 0 bases and J gave up 2 bases; unmatched junction bases: 2. Germline V gene lookup returns CDR1 SGHRS and CDR2 YFSETQ. The CDR3 consists of 15 residues. The CDR3 sequence: CASSLGGRTTDTQYF. In DNA, the CDR3 is TGCGCCAGCAGCTTGGGCGGGAGGACCACAGATACGCAGTATTTT. Combining the CDR3 with reference TRBV5-1 and TRBJ2-3 gives the whole variable domain KAGVTQTPRYLIKTRGQQVTLSCSPISGHRSVSWYQQTPGQGLQFLFEYFSETQRNKGNFPGRFSGRQFSNSRSEMNVSTLELGDSALYLCASSLGGRTTDTQYFGPGTRLTVL.

This chain connects TRBV19 to TRBJ2-1; 9 nucleotides agree with TRBD1. J gave up 3 bases and V 5 bases, and 5 bases lay outside the gene matches. This CDR3 spans 15 amino acids. Per germline, CDR1 LNHDA and CDR2 SQIVND (reference sequence). CDR3 nucleotides: TGTGCCAGTAGTCCCCGACAGGGGGGCTACAATGAGCAGTTCTTC. Its protein is CASSPRQGGYNEQFF.

V usage is TRBV6-6 and J usage is TRBJ1-5; D is unclear. CDR3 length equals 14 residues. Looked up from germline, CDR1 is MNHNY and CDR2 is SVGAGI (reference sequence). The V end was cut by 7 bases, the J end by 2 bases, with 12 bases between. The CDR3 DNA reads as TGTGCCAGCACTGCGGGATATGGCAATCAGCCCCAGCATTTT. Translation: CASTAGYGNQPQHF.

This clone was detected only a few times. The chain is built from TRBV27 and TRBJ2-7; 7 bases match TRBD1. Trimming took 7 bases from V and 3 from J; bases not matched to a gene: 9. Germline lookup yields CDR1 MNHEY and CDR2 SMNVEV (reference sequence). This CDR3 region has 14 residues. The CDR3 nucleotides are TGTGCCAGCAACCCCACAGGGGCGAACTACGAGCAGTACTTC. The encoded protein is CASNPTGANYEQYF.

This chain uses TRBV19 with TRBJ2-7; 9 nucleotides line up with TRBD1. CDR3 length: 16 residues. V lost 4 bases and J lost 5; bases outside the gene matches: 12. The germline V gene encodes CDR1 LNHDA and CDR2 SQIVND (reference sequence). The CDR3 region has the DNA TGTGCCAGTAGTACGATGCACAGGACAGGGGACCACGAGCAGTACTTC. Translation gives CASSTMHRTGDHEQYF.

This chain uses TRBV9 with TRBJ2-3; D gene ambiguous. The CDR3 is made up of 14 amino acids. Germline V gives CDR1 SGDLS, CDR2 YYNGEE. Trimming cost V 3 bases and J 2 bases, with 10 bases left between them. The CDR3 reads CASSGSSLTDTQYF. The CDR3 region has the DNA TGTGCCAGCAGCGGGTCCAGTCTCACAGATACGCAGTATTTT.

The chain is built from TRBV5-1 and TRBJ2-1; 7 bases are shared with TRBD2. Unmatched junction bases numbered 17, after V lost 0 bases and J lost 2 bases. CDR1 and CDR2 from the germline V gene are SGHRS and YFSETQ. CDR3 length: 20 amino acids. The CDR3 region is CASSLGRAGGRGFTYNEQFF. The CDR3 DNA sequence: TGCGCCAGCAGCTTGGGGCGGGCGGGCGGGAGAGGCTTCACCTACAATGAGCAGTTCTTC.

This chain connects TRBV6-1 to TRBJ2-1; 8 bases line up with TRBD2. V shed 7 bases, J shed 9 bases, and the junction held 14 bases outside the gene matches. Germline V gene lookup returns CDR1 MNHNS and CDR2 SASEGT. The CDR3 loop spans 15 amino acids. In DNA, the CDR3 is TGTGCCAGCACGAGCGGGAGAGGGGGTACATCTGAGCAGTTCTTC. Translated: CASTSGRGGTSEQFF.

The rearrangement links TRBV7-6 to TRBJ1-2; 11 nucleotides align to TRBD1. Trimming took 0 bases from V and 8 from J; bases not matched to a gene: 5. CDR3 size: 15 residues. From germline, CDR1 is SGHVS and CDR2 FNYEAQ. CDR3 loop: CASSLAGQGAWGYTF. CDR3 nucleotide sequence: TGTGCCAGCAGCTTAGCCGGACAGGGGGCCTGGGGCTACACCTTC.

The chain couples TRBV27 to TRBJ2-6; 8 nucleotides line up with TRBD1. J was trimmed by 4 bases and V by 3 bases; bases with no gene match: 2. This CDR3 comprises 15 residues. Germline V lookup: CDR1 MNHEY, CDR2 SMNVEV (reference sequence). For the CDR3, the DNA is TGTGCCAGCAGTTTCCACAGGGGGGGGGCCAACGTCCTGACTTTC. It translates to CASSFHRGGANVLTF.

The V call is TRBV5-1, the J call TRBJ1-2; a weak D match, TRBD1 (5 bases). V lost 4 bases and J lost 6, with 19 bases in between. CDR1 and CDR2 (germline): SGHRS, YFSETQ. The length of the CDR3 is 15 residues. Written as DNA, the CDR3 is TGCGCCAGCAGCGAATTGGGACTGGATGAGAATGGCTACACCTTC. This codes for CASSELGLDENGYTF.

V usage is TRBV5-1 and J usage is TRBJ2-7, with 13 bases that match TRBD2. This CDR3 comprises 17 residues. The J segment lost 3 bases and the V segment lost 3 bases, leaving 9 bases of the junction unmatched. Per the germline V gene, CDR1 is SGHRS and CDR2 is YFSETQ. The CDR3 DNA follows: TGCGCCAGCAGCTCGCTGACTAGCGGGAGGAGGGACTACGAGCAGTACTTC. Translation: CASSSLTSGRRDYEQYF.

The J gene is TRBJ2-2, the V gene TRBV28, with a possible D match to TRBD1 (5 bases). CDR1 is MDHEN and CDR2 is SYDVKM in the germline V gene. The V end was cut by 3 bases, the J end by 4 bases, with 15 bases between. This CDR3 is built from 16 residues. The CDR3 here is CASSFHPRGTTGELFF. CDR3 DNA: TGTGCCAGCAGTTTCCACCCTAGGGGTACCACCGGGGAGCTGTTTTTT.

This clone was seen more than once but under ten times. The V call is TRBV5-6, the J call TRBJ2-7; 10 bases are a match to TRBD1. Germline assignment: CDR1 SGHDT and CDR2 YYEEEE. The CDR3 runs to 15 residues. V was pared by 2 bases and J by 0 bases, with 2 bases of the junction left unmatched. CDR3 in DNA: TGTGCCAGCAGCTTAGGGACAGGGGACTCCTACGAGCAGTACTTC. Its translation is CASSLGTGDSYEQYF.

This clone appeared a single time. This sequence joins TRBV9 and TRBJ2-7; TRBD2 matches 10 bases. In germline, CDR1 is SGDLS, CDR2 YYNGEE. This CDR3 is built from 15 residues. The trim removed 4 bases at V and 4 bases at J, leaving 8 bases unmatched. CDR3 nucleotide sequence: TGTGCCAGCAGCTCAGGTGGACTAGCGGATTACGAGCAGTACTTC. Translated: CASSSGGLADYEQYF.

The chain uses TRBV7-9 and TRBJ2-7; tentative D call: TRBD1 (5 bases). The germline V gene encodes CDR1 SEHNR and CDR2 FQNEAQ (reference sequence). The CDR3 has 12 residues. Trimming cost V 4 bases and J 3 bases, with 7 bases left between them. CDR3 nucleotide sequence: TGTGCCAGCAGCTCCAGGGTCTACGAGCAGTACTTC. It specifies CASSSRVYEQYF.

This sequence joins TRBV5-4 and TRBJ2-7; 7 bases are a match to TRBD2. Per the germline V gene, CDR1 is SGHNT and CDR2 is YYREEE (reference sequence). This CDR3 region has 16 residues. The ends lost 2 bases at V and 1 base at J; junction bases unmatched: 9. In DNA form, the CDR3 reads TGTGCCAGCAGCTTTACGGGCGGGAGCCCTTCCTACGAGCAGTACTTC. Translating gives CASSFTGGSPSYEQYF.

The rearrangement uses TRBV28 and TRBJ2-1, with D possibly being TRBD1 (6 bases). Germline V gene sequence: CDR1 MDHEN, CDR2 SYDVKM. The CDR3 is 14 amino acids. The V end lost 6 bases, the J end lost 7 bases, and 16 bases lay between the germline ends. The CDR3 region has the DNA TGTGCCAGCAGCGCAACAGGGTTGGAGAATGAGCAGTTCTTC. Translating it yields CASSATGLENEQFF. The full variable domain, completed using reference TRBV28 and TRBJ2-1, is DVKVTQSSRYLVKRTGEKVFLECVQDMDHENMFWYRQDPGLGLRLIYFSYDVKMKEKGDIPEGYSVSREKKERFSLILESASTNQTSMYLCASSATGLENEQFFGPGTRLTVL.

The chain combines TRBV5-1 with TRBJ2-2; TRBD2 might be the D (5 bases). Germline V gene data show CDR1 as SGHRS and CDR2 as YFSETQ. This CDR3 is built from 16 residues. V gave up 4 bases and J gave up 0 bases, with 13 bases separating them. The CDR3 DNA is TGCGCCAGCAGCCCTCCCAGCGGAGCGAACACCGGGGAGCTGTTTTTT. It specifies CASSPPSGANTGELFF.